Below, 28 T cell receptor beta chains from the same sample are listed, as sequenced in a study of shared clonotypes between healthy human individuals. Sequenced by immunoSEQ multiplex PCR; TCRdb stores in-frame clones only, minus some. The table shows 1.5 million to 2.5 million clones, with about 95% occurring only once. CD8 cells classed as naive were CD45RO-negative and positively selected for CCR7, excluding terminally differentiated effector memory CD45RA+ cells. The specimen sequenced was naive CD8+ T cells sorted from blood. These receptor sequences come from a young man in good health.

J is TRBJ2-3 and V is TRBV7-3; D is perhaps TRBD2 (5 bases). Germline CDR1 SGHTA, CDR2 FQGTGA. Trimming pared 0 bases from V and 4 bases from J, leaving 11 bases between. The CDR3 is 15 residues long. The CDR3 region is CASSLTPGNSDTQYF. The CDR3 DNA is TGTGCCAGCAGCTTAACTCCGGGGAACTCAGATACGCAGTATTTT. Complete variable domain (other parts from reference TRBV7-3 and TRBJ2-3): GAGVSQTPSNKVTEKGKYVELRCDPISGHTALYWYRQSLGQGPEFLIYFQGTGAADDSGLPNDRFFAVRPEGSVSTLKIQRTERGDSAVYLCASSLTPGNSDTQYFGPGTRLTVL.

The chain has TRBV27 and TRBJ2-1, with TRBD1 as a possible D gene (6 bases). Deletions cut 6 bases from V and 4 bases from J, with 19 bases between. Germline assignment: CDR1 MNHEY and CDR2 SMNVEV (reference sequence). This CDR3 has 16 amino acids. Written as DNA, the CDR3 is TGTGCCAGCAGCCCCTCCAGGGGAGAATTTTACAATGAGCAGTTCTTC. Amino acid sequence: CASSPSRGEFYNEQFF.

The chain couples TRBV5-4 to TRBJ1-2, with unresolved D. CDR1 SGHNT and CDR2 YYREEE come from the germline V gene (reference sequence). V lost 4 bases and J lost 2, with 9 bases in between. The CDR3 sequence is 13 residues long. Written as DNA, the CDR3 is TGTGCCAGCAGCGATGACCTGAACTATGGCTACACCTTC. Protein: CASSDDLNYGYTF.

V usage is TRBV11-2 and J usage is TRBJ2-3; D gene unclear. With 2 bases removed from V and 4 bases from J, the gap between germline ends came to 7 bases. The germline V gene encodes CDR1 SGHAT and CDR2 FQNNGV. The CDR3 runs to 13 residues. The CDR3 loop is CASSLNTSDTQYF. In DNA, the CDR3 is TGTGCCAGCAGCTTAAACACCTCAGATACGCAGTATTTT.

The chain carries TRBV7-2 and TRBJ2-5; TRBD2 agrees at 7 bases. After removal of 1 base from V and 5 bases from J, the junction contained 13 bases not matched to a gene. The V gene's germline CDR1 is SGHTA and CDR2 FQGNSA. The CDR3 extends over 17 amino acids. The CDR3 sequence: CASSLDWLGGTSETQYF. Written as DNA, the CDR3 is TGTGCCAGCAGCTTAGATTGGCTGGGGGGGACTTCGGAGACCCAGTACTTC.

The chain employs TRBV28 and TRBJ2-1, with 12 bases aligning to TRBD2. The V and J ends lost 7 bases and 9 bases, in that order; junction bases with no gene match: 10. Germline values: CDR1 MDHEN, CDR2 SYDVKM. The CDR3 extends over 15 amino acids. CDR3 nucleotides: TGTGCCAGCATTTCGCCTAGCGGGGGGGCCGTTGAGCAGTTCTTC. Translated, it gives CASISPSGGAVEQFF.

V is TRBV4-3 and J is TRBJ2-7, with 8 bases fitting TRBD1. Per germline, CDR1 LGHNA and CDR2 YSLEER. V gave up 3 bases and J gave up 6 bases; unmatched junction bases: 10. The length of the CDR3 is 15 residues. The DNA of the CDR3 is TGCGCCAGCAGCCAGGGACAGGAGGGGGTGAGCGAGCAGTACTTC. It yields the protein CASSQGQEGVSEQYF.

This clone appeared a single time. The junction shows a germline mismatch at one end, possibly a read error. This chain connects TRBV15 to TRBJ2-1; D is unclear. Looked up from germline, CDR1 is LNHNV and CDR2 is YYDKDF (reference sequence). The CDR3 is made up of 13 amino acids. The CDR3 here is CATGSSPYNEQFF. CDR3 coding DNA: TGTGCCACCGGCAGTTCCCCCTACAATGAGCAGTTCTTC.

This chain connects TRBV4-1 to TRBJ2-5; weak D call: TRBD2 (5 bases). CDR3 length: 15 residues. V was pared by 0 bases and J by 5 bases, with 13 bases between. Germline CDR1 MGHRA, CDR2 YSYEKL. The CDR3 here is CASSQDWESMETQYF. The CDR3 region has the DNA TGCGCCAGCAGCCAAGATTGGGAGTCGATGGAGACCCAGTACTTC.

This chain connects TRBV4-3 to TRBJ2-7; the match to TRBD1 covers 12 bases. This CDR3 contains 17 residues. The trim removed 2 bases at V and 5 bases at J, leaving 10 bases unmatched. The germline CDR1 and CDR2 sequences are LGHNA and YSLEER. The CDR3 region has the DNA TGCGCCAGCAGCCAAACCGGGACAGGGGGCTTTAATGACGAGCAGTACTTC. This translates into CASSQTGTGGFNDEQYF.

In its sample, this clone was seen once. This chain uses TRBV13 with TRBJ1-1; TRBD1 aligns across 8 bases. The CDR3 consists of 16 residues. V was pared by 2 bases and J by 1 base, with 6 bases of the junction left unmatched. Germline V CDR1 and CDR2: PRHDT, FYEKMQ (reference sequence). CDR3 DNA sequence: TGTGCCAGCAGCTTACGGGGGACAGGACGGAACACTGAAGCTTTCTTT. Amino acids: CASSLRGTGRNTEAFF.

CDR3 residues: CASTTTGTSGSNEQFF. CDR3 in DNA: TGTGCCAGCACGACAACCGGGACTAGCGGGAGCAATGAGCAGTTCTTC. The V call is TRBV6-6, the J call TRBJ2-1, with 14 bases identical to TRBD2. The CDR3 covers 16 residues. The V and J ends lost 7 bases and 6 bases, in that order; junction bases with no gene match: 8. Germline V CDR1 and CDR2: MNHNY, SVGAGI (reference sequence).

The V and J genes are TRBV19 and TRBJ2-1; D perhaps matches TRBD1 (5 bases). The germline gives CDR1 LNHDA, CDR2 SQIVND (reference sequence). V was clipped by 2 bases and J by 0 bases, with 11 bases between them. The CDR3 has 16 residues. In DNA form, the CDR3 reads TGTGCCAGTAGTATATGGTCGACAGCCTCCTACAATGAGCAGTTCTTC. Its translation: CASSIWSTASYNEQFF.

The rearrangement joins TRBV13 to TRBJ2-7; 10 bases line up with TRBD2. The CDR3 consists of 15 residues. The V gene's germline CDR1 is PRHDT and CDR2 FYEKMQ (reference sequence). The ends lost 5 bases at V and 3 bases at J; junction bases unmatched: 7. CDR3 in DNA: TGTGCCAGCAGCCCCAGACTAGCGGGCTTCTACGAGCAGTACTTC. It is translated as CASSPRLAGFYEQYF.

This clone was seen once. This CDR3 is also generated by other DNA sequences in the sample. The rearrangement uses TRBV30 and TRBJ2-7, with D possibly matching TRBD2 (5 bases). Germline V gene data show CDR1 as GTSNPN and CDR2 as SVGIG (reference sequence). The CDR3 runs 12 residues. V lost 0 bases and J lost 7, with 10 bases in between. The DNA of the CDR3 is TGTGCCTGGAGTGTGGGCGGGCATGAGCAGTACTTC. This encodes CAWSVGGHEQYF.

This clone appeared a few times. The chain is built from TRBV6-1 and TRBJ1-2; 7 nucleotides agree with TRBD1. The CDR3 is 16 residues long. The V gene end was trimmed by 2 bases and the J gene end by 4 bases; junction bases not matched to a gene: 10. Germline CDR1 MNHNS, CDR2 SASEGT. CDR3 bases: TGTGCCAGCAGTGAAACCGGGACAGAAAAACTCTATGGCTACACCTTC. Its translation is CASSETGTEKLYGYTF.

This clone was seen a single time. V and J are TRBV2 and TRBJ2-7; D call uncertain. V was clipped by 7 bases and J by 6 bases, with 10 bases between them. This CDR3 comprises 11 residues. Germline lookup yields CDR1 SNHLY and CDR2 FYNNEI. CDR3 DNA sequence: TGTGCCAGCATGGCAGTAGGCGAGCAGTACTTC. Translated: CASMAVGEQYF.

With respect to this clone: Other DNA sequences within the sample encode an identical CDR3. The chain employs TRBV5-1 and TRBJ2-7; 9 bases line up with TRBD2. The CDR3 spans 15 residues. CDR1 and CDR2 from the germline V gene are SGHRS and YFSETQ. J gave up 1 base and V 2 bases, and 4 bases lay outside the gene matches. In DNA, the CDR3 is TGCGCCAGCAGCTTCGGTCTAGCGGGGTCCTACGAGCAGTACTTC. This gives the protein CASSFGLAGSYEQYF.

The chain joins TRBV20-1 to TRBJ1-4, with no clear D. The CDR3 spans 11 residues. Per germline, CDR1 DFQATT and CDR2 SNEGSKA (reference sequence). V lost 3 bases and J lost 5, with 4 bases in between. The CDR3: CSARGNEKLFF. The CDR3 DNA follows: TGCAGTGCTAGGGGGAATGAAAAACTGTTTTTT.

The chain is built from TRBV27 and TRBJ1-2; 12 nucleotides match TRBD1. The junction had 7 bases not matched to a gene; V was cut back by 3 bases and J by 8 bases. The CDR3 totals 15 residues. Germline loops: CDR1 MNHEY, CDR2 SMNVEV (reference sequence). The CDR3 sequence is CASSLGQGALWGYTF. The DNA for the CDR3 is TGTGCCAGCAGTTTGGGACAGGGGGCTCTTTGGGGCTACACCTTC.

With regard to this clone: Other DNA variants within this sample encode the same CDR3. The CDR3 nucleotides read TGCGCCAGCAGCCAAGATAGGGGCGATACGCAGTATTTT. Protein sequence: CASSQDRGDTQYF. The rearrangement joins TRBV4-1 to TRBJ2-3; TRBD1 is a possible D gene (5 bases). V gave up 0 bases and J gave up 6 bases, with 7 bases separating them. Germline V gene sequence: CDR1 MGHRA, CDR2 YSYEKL. The CDR3 loop spans 13 amino acids.

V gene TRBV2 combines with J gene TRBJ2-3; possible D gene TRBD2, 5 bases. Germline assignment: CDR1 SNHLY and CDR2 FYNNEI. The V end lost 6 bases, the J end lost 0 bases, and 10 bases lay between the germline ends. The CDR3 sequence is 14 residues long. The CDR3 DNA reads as TGTGCCAGCAGGCCTAGCTTTAGCACAGATACGCAGTATTTT. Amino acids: CASRPSFSTDTQYF.

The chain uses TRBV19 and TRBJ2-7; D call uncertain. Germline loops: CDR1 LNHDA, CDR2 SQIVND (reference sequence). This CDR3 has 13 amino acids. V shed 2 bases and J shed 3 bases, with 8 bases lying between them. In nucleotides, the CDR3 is TGTGCCAGTAGTATAATCAATGGCTACGAGCAGTACTTC. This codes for CASSIINGYEQYF.

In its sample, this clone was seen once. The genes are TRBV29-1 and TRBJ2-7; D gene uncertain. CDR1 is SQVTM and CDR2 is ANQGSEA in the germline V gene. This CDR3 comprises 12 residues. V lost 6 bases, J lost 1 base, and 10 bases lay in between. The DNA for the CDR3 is TGCAGCGTAACAGACGGATCCTACGAGCAGTACTTC. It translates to CSVTDGSYEQYF.

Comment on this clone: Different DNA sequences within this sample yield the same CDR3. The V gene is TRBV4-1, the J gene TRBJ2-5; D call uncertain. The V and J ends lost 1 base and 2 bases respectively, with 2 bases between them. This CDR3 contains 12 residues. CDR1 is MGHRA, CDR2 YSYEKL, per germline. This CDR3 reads CASSQGQETQYF. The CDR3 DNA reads TGCGCCAGCAGCCAAGGACAAGAGACCCAGTACTTC.

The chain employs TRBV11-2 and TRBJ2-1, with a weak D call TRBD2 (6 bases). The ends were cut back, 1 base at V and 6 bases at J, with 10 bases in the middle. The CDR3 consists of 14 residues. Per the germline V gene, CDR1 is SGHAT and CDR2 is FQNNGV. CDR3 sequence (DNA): TGTGCCAGCAGCTTAGCTCCGGGAGCCAATGAGCAGTTCTTC. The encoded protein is CASSLAPGANEQFF.

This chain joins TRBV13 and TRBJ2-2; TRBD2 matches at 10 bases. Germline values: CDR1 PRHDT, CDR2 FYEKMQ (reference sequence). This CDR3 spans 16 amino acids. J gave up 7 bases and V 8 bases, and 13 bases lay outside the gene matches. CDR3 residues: CASAFRTSGINGELFF. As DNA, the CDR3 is TGTGCCAGCGCTTTCCGAACTAGCGGGATCAACGGGGAGCTGTTTTTT.

CDR3 nucleotides: TGCGCCAGCAGCCAAGAAAGAGGGAGGGCGAGCGATGAGCAGTACTTC. Its protein product is CASSQERGRASDEQYF. This chain links TRBV4-3 with TRBJ2-7; 7 bases fit TRBD2. CDR1 and CDR2 from the germline V gene are LGHNA and YSLEER. Losses at the gene ends were 0 bases for V and 7 bases for J; bases not matched to a gene: 12. The CDR3 runs to 16 residues.